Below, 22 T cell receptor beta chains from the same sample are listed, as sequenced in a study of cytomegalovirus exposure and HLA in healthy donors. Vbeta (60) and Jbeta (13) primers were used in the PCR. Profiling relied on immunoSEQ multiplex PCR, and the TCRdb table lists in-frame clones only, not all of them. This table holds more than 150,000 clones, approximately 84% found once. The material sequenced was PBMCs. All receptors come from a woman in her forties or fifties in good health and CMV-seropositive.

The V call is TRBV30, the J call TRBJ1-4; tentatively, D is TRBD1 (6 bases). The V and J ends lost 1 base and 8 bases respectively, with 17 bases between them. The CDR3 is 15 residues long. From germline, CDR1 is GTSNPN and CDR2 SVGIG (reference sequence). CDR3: CAWSGEGGVLEKLFF. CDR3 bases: TGTGCCTGGAGTGGGGAAGGGGGGGTTCTCGAAAAACTGTTTTTT.

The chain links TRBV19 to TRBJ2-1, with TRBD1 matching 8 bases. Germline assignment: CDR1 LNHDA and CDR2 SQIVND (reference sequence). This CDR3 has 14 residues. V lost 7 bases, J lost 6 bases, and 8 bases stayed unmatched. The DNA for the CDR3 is TGTGCCAGTACACGGACAGGGATCCCCAATGAGCAGTTCTTC. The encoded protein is CASTRTGIPNEQFF.

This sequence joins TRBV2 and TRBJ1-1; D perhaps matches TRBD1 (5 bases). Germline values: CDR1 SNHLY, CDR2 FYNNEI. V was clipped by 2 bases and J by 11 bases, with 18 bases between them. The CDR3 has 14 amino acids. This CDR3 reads CASSEQLPRGDAFF. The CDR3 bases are TGTGCCAGCAGTGAACAATTACCTCGGGGGGACGCTTTCTTT. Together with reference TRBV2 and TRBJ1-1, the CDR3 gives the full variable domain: EPEVTQTPSHQVTQMGQEVILRCVPISNHLYFYWYRQILGQKVEFLVSFYNNEISEKSEIFDDQFSVERPDGSNFTLKIRSTKLEDSAMYFCASSEQLPRGDAFFGQGTRLTVV.

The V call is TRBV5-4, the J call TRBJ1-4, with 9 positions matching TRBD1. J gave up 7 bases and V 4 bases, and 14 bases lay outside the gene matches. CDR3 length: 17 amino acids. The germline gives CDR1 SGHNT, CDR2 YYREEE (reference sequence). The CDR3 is CASSTGPGQGLSEKLFF. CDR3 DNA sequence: TGTGCCAGCAGCACGGGACCGGGACAGGGACTTAGTGAAAAACTGTTTTTT.

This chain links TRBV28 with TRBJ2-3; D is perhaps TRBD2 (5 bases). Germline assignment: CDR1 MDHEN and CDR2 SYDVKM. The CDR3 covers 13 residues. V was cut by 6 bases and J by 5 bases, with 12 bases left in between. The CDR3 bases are TGTGCCAGCAGATCCAGCGGAAGAGATACGCAGTATTTT. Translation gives CASRSSGRDTQYF.

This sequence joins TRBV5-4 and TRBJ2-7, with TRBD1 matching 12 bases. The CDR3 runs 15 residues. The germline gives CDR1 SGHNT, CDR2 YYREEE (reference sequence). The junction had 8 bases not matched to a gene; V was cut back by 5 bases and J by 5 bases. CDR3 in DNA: TGTGCCAGCAGTTCCCGGGACAGGGGGCTTGACGAGCAGTACTTC. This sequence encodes CASSSRDRGLDEQYF.

The CDR3 loop is CASTQDRSYEQYF. In DNA, the CDR3 is TGTGCCAGTACTCAGGACAGGTCCTACGAGCAGTACTTC. This chain links TRBV2 with TRBJ2-7, with TRBD1 matching over 7 bases. Germline V CDR1 and CDR2: SNHLY, FYNNEI. J was trimmed by 1 base and V by 9 bases; bases with no gene match: 6. This CDR3 is 13 amino acids long.

CDR3 protein: CATSREQDFQETQYF. CDR3 DNA: TGTGCCACCAGCAGAGAACAAGATTTCCAAGAGACCCAGTACTTC. V and J are TRBV15 and TRBJ2-5; D is ambiguous. Germline V gene sequence: CDR1 LNHNV, CDR2 YYDKDF (reference sequence). This CDR3 contains 15 residues. V was trimmed by 0 bases and J by 1 base, leaving 9 bases between them.

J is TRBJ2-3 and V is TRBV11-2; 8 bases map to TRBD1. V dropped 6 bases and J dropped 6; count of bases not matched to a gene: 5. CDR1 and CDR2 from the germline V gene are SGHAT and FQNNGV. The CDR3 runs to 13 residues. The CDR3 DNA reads TGTGCCAGCAGATGGACAGGGTTGGATACGCAGTATTTT. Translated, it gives CASRWTGLDTQYF.

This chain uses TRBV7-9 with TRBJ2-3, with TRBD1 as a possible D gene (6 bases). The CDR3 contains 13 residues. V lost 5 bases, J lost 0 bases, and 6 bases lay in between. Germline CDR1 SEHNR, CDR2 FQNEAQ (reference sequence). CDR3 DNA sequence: TGTGCCAGCAGCGGGGGCAGCACAGATACGCAGTATTTT. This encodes CASSGGSTDTQYF. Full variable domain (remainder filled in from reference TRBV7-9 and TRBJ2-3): DTGVSQNPRHKITKRGQNVTFRCDPISEHNRLYWYRQTLGQGPEFLTYFQNEAQLEKSRLLSDRFSAERPKGSFSTLEIQRTEQGDSAMYLCASSGGSTDTQYFGPGTRLTVL.

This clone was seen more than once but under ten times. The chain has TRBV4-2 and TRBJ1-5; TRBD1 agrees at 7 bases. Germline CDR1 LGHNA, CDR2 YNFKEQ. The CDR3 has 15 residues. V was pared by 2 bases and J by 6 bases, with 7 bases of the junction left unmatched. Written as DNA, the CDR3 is TGTGCCAGCAGCCAAAATGAGGGGGCGAGTCAGCCCCAGCATTTT. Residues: CASSQNEGASQPQHF.

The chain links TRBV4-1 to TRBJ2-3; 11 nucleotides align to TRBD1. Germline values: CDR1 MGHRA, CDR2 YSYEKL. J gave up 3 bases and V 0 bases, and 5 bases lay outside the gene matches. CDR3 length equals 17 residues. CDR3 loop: CASSQDHGQGATDTQYF. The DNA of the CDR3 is TGCGCCAGCAGCCAAGATCACGGACAGGGGGCGACAGATACGCAGTATTTT.

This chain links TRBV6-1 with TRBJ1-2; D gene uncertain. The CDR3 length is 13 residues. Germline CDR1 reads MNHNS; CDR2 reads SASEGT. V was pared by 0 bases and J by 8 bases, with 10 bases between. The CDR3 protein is CASSEATGGGYTF. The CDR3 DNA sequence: TGTGCCAGCAGTGAAGCAACGGGAGGGGGCTACACCTTC.

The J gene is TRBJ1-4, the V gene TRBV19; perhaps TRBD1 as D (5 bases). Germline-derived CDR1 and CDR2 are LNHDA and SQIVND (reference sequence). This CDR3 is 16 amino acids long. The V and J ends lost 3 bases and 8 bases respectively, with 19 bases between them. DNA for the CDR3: TGTGCCAGTAGTATGGGTTGGGGGGAGACCGGCGAAAAACTGTTTTTT. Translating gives CASSMGWGETGEKLFF.

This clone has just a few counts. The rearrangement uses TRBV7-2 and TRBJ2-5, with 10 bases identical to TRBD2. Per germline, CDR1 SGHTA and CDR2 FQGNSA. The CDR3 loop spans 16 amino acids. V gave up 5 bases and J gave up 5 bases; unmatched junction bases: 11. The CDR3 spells CASSPPSGGAPETQYF. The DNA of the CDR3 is TGTGCCAGCAGCCCCCCAAGCGGGGGGGCCCCGGAGACCCAGTACTTC. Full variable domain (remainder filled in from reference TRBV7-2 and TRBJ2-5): GAGVSQSPSNKVTEKGKDVELRCDPISGHTALYWYRQSLGQGLEFLIYFQGNSAPDKSGLPSDRFSAERTGGSVSTLTIQRTQQEDSAVYLCASSPPSGGAPETQYFGPGTRLLVL.

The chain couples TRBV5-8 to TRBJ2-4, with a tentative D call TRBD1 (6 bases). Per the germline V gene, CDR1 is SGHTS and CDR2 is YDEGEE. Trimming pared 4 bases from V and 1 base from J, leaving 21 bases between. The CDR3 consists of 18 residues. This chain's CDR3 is CASSSNQGSGWAKNIQYF. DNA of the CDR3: TGTGCCAGCAGCAGCAACCAGGGGAGTGGGTGGGCCAAAAACATTCAGTACTTC.

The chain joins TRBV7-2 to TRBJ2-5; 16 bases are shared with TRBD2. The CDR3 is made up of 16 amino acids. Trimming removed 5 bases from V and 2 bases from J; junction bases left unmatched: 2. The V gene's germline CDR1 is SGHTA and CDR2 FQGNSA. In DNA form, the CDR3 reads TGTGCCAGCAGCACGGGACTAGCGGGGGGGCAAGAGACCCAGTACTTC. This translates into CASSTGLAGGQETQYF.

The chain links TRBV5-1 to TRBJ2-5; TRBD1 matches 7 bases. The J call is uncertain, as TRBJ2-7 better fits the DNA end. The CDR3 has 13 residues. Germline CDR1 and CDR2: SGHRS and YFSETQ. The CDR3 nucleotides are TGCGCCAGCAGCTACGGACAGGCCTACGAGCAGTACTTC. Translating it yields CASSYGQAYEQYF.

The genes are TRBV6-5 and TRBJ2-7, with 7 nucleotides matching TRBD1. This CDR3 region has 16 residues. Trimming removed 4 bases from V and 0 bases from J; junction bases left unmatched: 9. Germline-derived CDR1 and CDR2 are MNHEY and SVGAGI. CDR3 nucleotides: TGTGCCAGCAGTTCCGCAGGGGGAGAGAGCTCCTACGAGCAGTACTTC. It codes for CASSSAGGESSYEQYF.

In DNA form, the CDR3 reads TGTGCCAGCACCCGACAGGGGGCGGACACTGAAGCTTTCTTT. Residues: CASTRQGADTEAFF. The genes are TRBV6-6 and TRBJ1-1; TRBD1 agrees at 10 bases. Germline CDR1 MNHNY, CDR2 SVGAGI (reference sequence). The ends lost 7 bases at V and 3 bases at J; junction bases unmatched: 5. The CDR3 consists of 14 residues.

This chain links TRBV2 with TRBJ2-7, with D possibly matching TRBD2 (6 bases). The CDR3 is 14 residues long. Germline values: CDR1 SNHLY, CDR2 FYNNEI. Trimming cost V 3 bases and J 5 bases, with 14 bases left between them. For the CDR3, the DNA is TGTGCCAGCAGTGATTTTTCTAGCGCCCACGAGCAGTACTTC. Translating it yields CASSDFSSAHEQYF.

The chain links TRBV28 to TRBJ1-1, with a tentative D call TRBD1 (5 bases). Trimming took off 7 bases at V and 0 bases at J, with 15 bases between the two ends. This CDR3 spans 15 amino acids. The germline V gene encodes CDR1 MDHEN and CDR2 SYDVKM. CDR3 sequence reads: CASNEPSRVNTEAFF. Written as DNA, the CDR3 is TGTGCCAGCAACGAACCGAGCAGGGTGAACACTGAAGCTTTCTTT.